The source of this TCR beta chain is a study of cytomegalovirus exposure and HLA in healthy donors. The PCR ran on 60 Vbeta and 13 Jbeta primers. The assay was immunoSEQ multiplex PCR, and TCRdb's table has in-frame clones only and misses some. The table records approximately 100,000 clones, about 77% of them present only once. Points on this clone: What it binds is not known.

V lost 4 bases, J lost 5 bases, and 9 bases stayed unmatched. Germline V gene lookup returns CDR1 MNHEY and CDR2 SVGAGI. This CDR3 region has 15 residues. Study-level points and caveats: Among immune exposure information, only CMV serostatus was available. The listing of roughly 160 TCR beta chains classed them as cytomegalovirus-associated. Excluded: some indistinguishable V segments such as TRBV6-2 and TRBV6-3.

The V and J genes are TRBV6-5 and TRBJ2-5; 8 nucleotides line up with TRBD1. The sequence was collected from a woman in her thirties or forties in good health and CMV-seronegative. Material for sequencing was PBMCs. CDR3 in DNA: TGTGCCAGCAGTTCCTCAGGGGGCCTCCGGGAGACCCAGTACTTC. It translates to CASSSSGGLRETQYF.